This T cell receptor (beta chain) comes out of a study of T-cell memory formation after mild COVID-19. Study in general: Clustering of TCRs was largely donor specific. General study findings and limits: Clones contracting day 15 to 85 were balanced CD4/CD8; later expanders leaned CD4+. The main location of contracting CD4+ clones was CM and EM, and that of contracting CD8+ clones was EMRA.

Points on this clonotype: Its matching antigen is unknown. One junction end does not reproduce the germline sequence, and a read error may be involved.

The CDR3 is made up of 14 amino acids. The germline gives CDR1 SNHLY, CDR2 FYNNEI. One entry per CDR3 protein results from TCRdb running MiXCR on the 5' RACE reads. The repertoire consists of more than 120,000 distinct CDR3 sequences, with 6% to 6.5% occurring once and the leading ten covering around 1.9%. This TCR was sampled from an adult woman who had mild COVID-19 (a few samples of this study predate the infection). Cell type and time point are not known. J is TRBJ2-7 and V is TRBV2; D is possibly TRBD2 (6 bases). Sequenced sample: PBMCs or a T cell subset sorted from them (not recorded which). CDR3: CASKRDSAAYEQYF. CDR3 coding DNA: TGTGCCAGCAAAAGGGACTCAGCGGCCTACGAGCAGTACTTT.